The 13 T cell receptor beta chains in this list originate from one sample, sequenced in a study of T cell responses to AZD1222 COVID-19 vaccine. Assay: immunoSEQ multiplex PCR; the TCRdb copy retains only in-frame clones and omits some. Seen here are approximately 56,000 clones, around 85% observed once, and the top ten hold roughly 15%. The sequencing here drew on peripheral blood, taken on day 0 of AZD1222 vaccination. All receptors come from an adult in good health.

A few counts support this clone. V and J are TRBV11-3 and TRBJ2-3; 8 bases agree with TRBD2. The V segment lost 2 bases and the J segment 3 bases; nucleotides outside the gene matches: 4. Germline CDR1 reads SGHNT; CDR2 reads YENEEA. There are 15 residues in the CDR3. CDR3: CASSLTGGPTDTQYF. The CDR3 coding sequence is TGTGCCAGCAGCTTAACGGGGGGGCCAACAGATACGCAGTATTTT.

The CDR3 region has the DNA TGCAGCGTAGGATCTAACTCTGGAAACACCATATATTTT. Amino acid sequence: CSVGSNSGNTIYF. J is TRBJ1-3 and V is TRBV29-1; D gene uncertain. The CDR3 is made up of 13 amino acids. Trimming removed 6 bases at V and 0 bases at J, with 9 bases between. CDR1 and CDR2 (germline): SQVTM, ANQGSEA. Together with reference TRBV29-1 and TRBJ1-3, the CDR3 gives the full variable domain: SAVISQKPSRDICQRGTSLTIQCQVDSQVTMMFWYRQQPGQSLTLIATANQGSEATYESGFVIDKFPISRPNLTFSTLTVSNMSPEDSSIYLCSVGSNSGNTIYFGEGSWLTVV.

In its sample, this clone was seen once. The gene calls are TRBV5-6 and TRBJ1-5; tentatively, D is TRBD1 (6 bases). Germline-derived CDR1 and CDR2 are SGHDT and YYEEEE. V was trimmed by 1 base and J by 0 bases, leaving 8 bases between them. The CDR3 is 15 residues long. The CDR3 region is CASSLRGYSNQPQHF. The CDR3 nucleotides read TGTGCCAGCAGCTTGAGGGGGTATAGCAATCAGCCCCAGCATTTT. The full variable domain, with the rest looked up from reference TRBV5-6 and TRBJ1-5, is DAGVTQSPTHLIKTRGQQVTLRCSPKSGHDTVSWYQQALGQGPQFIFQYYEEEERQRGNFPDRFSGHQFPNYSSELNVNALLLGDSALYLCASSLRGYSNQPQHFGDGTRLSIL.

The chain has TRBV18 and TRBJ2-1; 11 bases agree with TRBD1. Germline V gene lookup returns CDR1 KGHSH and CDR2 LQKENI. The CDR3 loop spans 14 amino acids. V lost 1 base, J lost 9 bases, and 2 bases stayed unmatched. The CDR3, as DNA: TGTGCCAGCTCACCACGGGACAGGGGGTCTGAGCAGTTCTTC. It yields the protein CASSPRDRGSEQFF.

The chain carries TRBV6-5 and TRBJ2-5; maybe TRBD1 (6 bases). The J call may be wrong; the DNA end is better matched by TRBJ2-7. Germline assignment: CDR1 MNHEY and CDR2 SVGAGI. The CDR3 runs to 16 residues. The CDR3 loop reads CASGLSKPGQRYEQYF. The CDR3, as DNA: TGTGCCAGCGGTTTATCTAAACCGGGACAACGGTACGAGCAGTACTTC.

This clone was counted only a few times. The gene calls are TRBV13 and TRBJ1-1; D unresolved. This CDR3 is 13 amino acids long. CDR1 is PRHDT and CDR2 is FYEKMQ in the germline V gene (reference sequence). Trimming removed 0 bases at V and 5 bases at J, with 7 bases between. For the CDR3, the DNA is TGTGCCAGCAGCTTAGGCATAGGGACTGAAGCTTTCTTT. Protein product: CASSLGIGTEAFF.

V gene TRBV5-6 combines with J gene TRBJ2-2, with D unresolved. Trimming cost V 1 base and J 4 bases, with 5 bases left between them. Germline CDR1 reads SGHDT; CDR2 reads YYEEEE. There are 13 residues in the CDR3. CDR3 sequence (DNA): TGTGCCAGCAGCTTGTTGCTCACCGGGGAGCTGTTTTTT. Its translation: CASSLLLTGELFF.

This clone appeared once. The V and J genes are TRBV6-4 and TRBJ1-6, with D possibly TRBD1 on 6 matching bases. CDR1 and CDR2 from the germline V gene are MRHNA and SNTAGT. V lost 2 bases, J lost 10 bases, and 15 bases lay in between. The CDR3 is 15 amino acids. CDR3 residues: CASSDRTVDQSPLHF. CDR3 DNA: TGTGCCAGCAGTGACAGGACAGTGGATCAATCACCCCTCCACTTT.

V usage is TRBV6-1 and J usage is TRBJ1-2, with 9 bases matching TRBD1. V shed 1 base and J 3 bases; nucleotides not matched to a gene: 3. The CDR3 length is 15 residues. Germline V gene sequence: CDR1 MNHNS, CDR2 SASEGT. In nucleotides, the CDR3 is TGTGCCAGCAGTGAAGGCGGGACAGGGTACTATGGCTACACCTTC. It is translated as CASSEGGTGYYGYTF.

This chain joins TRBV9 and TRBJ1-1; TRBD1 might be the D (6 bases). The germline V gene has CDR1 SGDLS and CDR2 YYNGEE. V was shortened by 2 bases and J by 2 bases, with 16 bases between the two germline ends. The CDR3 totals 16 residues. The CDR3 is CASSVGGGGFNTEAFF. As DNA, the CDR3 is TGTGCCAGCAGCGTGGGAGGAGGGGGATTTAACACTGAAGCTTTCTTT.

V usage is TRBV2 and J usage is TRBJ1-4, with D possibly TRBD1 on 5 matching bases. V lost 0 bases to trimming and J lost 3 bases, with 26 bases between them. Germline lookup yields CDR1 SNHLY and CDR2 FYNNEI. The length of the CDR3 is 21 residues. CDR3 in amino acids: CASSEANRKEDSPASNEKLFF. In DNA, the CDR3 is TGTGCCAGCAGTGAAGCGAACAGGAAAGAAGACTCGCCGGCCTCTAATGAAAAACTGTTTTTT. The complete variable domain, with remaining parts taken from reference TRBV2 and TRBJ1-4, reads EPEVTQTPSHQVTQMGQEVILRCVPISNHLYFYWYRQILGQKVEFLVSFYNNEISEKSEIFDDQFSVERPDGSNFTLKIRSTKLEDSAMYFCASSEANRKEDSPASNEKLFFGSGTQLSVL.

This clone was found many times. V usage is TRBV11-3 and J usage is TRBJ2-1, with D unresolved. Germline CDR1 and CDR2: SGHNT and YENEEA. CDR3 length: 12 residues. The V and J ends lost 5 bases and 3 bases respectively, with 5 bases between them. This CDR3 is CASSAHYNEQFF. In DNA form, the CDR3 reads TGTGCCAGCAGCGCACACTACAATGAGCAGTTCTTC.

This chain uses TRBV12-3 or TRBV12-4 with TRBJ1-1; 9 nucleotides agree with TRBD1. J lost 10 bases, V lost 6 bases, and 6 bases had no gene match. This CDR3 has 12 amino acids. CDR3 loop: CASSLQGARAFF. DNA of the CDR3: TGTGCCAGCAGCTTACAGGGGGCGCGAGCTTTCTTT.